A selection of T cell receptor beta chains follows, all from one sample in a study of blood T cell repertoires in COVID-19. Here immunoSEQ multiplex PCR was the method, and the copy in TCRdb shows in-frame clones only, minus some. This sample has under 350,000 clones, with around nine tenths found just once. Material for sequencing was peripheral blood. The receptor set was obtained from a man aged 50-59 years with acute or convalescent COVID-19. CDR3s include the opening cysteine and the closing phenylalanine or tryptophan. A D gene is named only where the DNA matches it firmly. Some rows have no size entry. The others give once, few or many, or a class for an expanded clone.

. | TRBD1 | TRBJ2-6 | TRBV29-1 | CSVGGTGTSGANVLTF | TGCAGCGTGGGGGGGACAGGGACCTCTGGGGCCAACGTCCTGACTTTC
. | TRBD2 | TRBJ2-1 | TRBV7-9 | CASSSPLRGGREQFF | TGTGCCAGCAGCTCCCCCCTCCGGGGGGGGCGTGAGCAGTTCTTC
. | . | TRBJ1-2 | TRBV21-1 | CASSKVRTGRGYGYTF | TGTGCCAGCAGCAAAGTTAGGACAGGGCGAGGTTATGGCTACACCTTC
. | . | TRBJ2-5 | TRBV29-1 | CSVSPAGHETQYF | TGCAGCGTGTCTCCGGCGGGGCACGAGACCCAGTACTTC
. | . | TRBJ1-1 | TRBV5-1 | CASSPQGMNTEAFF | TGCGCCAGCAGCCCACAGGGCATGAACACTGAAGCTTTCTTT
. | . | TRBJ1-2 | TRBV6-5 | CASSYGRPTRDGYTF | TGTGCCAGCAGTTACGGTCGACCCACGCGGGATGGCTACACCTTC
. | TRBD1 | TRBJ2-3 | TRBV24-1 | CATSDYRGPSGRDTQYF | TGTGCCACCAGTGACTACAGGGGACCAAGTGGGAGAGATACGCAGTATTTT
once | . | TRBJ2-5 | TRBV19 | CASSMGVQGETQYF | TGTGCCAGTAGTATGGGGGTCCAGGGGGAGACCCAGTACTTC
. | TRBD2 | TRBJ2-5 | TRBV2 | CASTEGLAGQETQYF | TGTGCCAGCACCGAGGGACTAGCGGGGCAAGAGACCCAGTACTTC
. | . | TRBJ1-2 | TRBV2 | CASTYSRERGKNGYTF | TGTGCCAGCACCTACTCCCGGGAAAGGGGGAAAAATGGCTACACCTTC
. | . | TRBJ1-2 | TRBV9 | CASSPGSGGYTF | TGTGCCAGCAGTCCAGGTAGTGGTGGCTACACCTTC
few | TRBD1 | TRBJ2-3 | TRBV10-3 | CAIGGAGPDTQYF | TGTGCCATAGGGGGCGCGGGCCCAGATACGCAGTATTTT
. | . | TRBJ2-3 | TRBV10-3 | CATAGGPDTQYF | TGTGCCACCGCTGGGGGCCCAGATACGCAGTATTTT
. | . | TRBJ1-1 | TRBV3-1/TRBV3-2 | CASSQVLGTEAFF | TGTGCCAGCAGCCAGGTCCTCGGCACTGAAGCTTTCTTT
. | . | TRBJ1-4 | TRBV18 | CASSPLSGWDEKLFF | TGTGCCAGCTCACCACTTAGCGGGTGGGATGAAAAACTGTTTTTT